This T cell receptor beta chain emerged from a study of T cell responses to AZD1222 COVID-19 vaccine. Trimming stripped 0 bases from V and 1 base from J, with 8 bases between. The CDR3 has 15 amino acids. The germline CDR1 and CDR2 sequences are SGHDT and YYEEEE. The analysis combined second doses at about 4 or about 12 weeks. Broader study findings: The study identified only a handful of AZD1222 recipients as seropositive at baseline.

Sequenced by immunoSEQ multiplex PCR; TCRdb stores in-frame clones only, minus some. The sample has roughly 120,000 clones, over 75% seen once. Concerning this clone: Its antigen is undetermined.

This TCR came from an adult who received the AZD1222 COVID-19 vaccine. The specimen was peripheral blood, collected 28 days after the second AZD1222 dose. The rearrangement joins TRBV5-6 to TRBJ1-5, with D uncertain. CDR3 nucleotide sequence: TGTGCCAGCAGCTTGGGTCACATCAGCAATCAGCCCCAGCATTTT. Protein: CASSLGHISNQPQHF.